A selection of T cell receptor beta chains follows, all from one sample in a study of beta chain features in type 1 diabetes. The assay was immunoSEQ multiplex PCR, and TCRdb's table has in-frame clones only and misses some. The table includes around 500,000 clones, approximately 31% detected once. What was sequenced was naive CD4+ T cells from blood. These receptors were obtained from a man between 18 and 29 years old in good health. Each CDR3 is given with its conserved first and last residue. A D gene is named only where the DNA matches it firmly. A row's size may be missing; if present it is once, few, many or a size class.

j_call d_call v_call clone_size cdr3_aa cdr3_nt
TRBJ2-1 - TRBV28 - CASRTDNYNEQFF TGTGCCAGCAGGACAGACAACTACAATGAGCAGTTCTTC
TRBJ2-1 TRBD2 TRBV29-1 - CSVAPWTSGRYNEQFF TGCAGCGTCGCTCCCTGGACTAGCGGGCGCTACAATGAGCAGTTCTTC
TRBJ2-5 TRBD1 TRBV7-2 few CASSFGQGETQYF TGTGCCAGCAGCTTCGGACAGGGAGAGACCCAGTACTTC
TRBJ2-7 TRBD2 TRBV5-4 - CASSLASGSRYEQYF TGTGCCAGCAGCTTGGCCAGCGGGAGTAGATACGAGCAGTACTTC
TRBJ1-1 TRBD1 TRBV25-1 - CASRRQGSPGGTEAFF TGTGCCAGCAGGAGACAGGGGAGTCCCGGAGGCACTGAAGCTTTCTTT
TRBJ2-3 TRBD1 TRBV30 - CAWSSGFFGQGLGTDTQYF TGTGCCTGGAGTTCAGGTTTTTTCGGACAGGGGCTCGGCACAGATACGCAGTATTTT
TRBJ2-2 - TRBV9 - CASSVTPTLTGELFF TGTGCCAGCAGCGTGACGCCGACACTTACCGGGGAGCTGTTTTTT
TRBJ2-7 TRBD1 TRBV28 - CASINRGYEQYF TGTGCCAGCATAAACAGGGGCTACGAGCAGTACTTC
TRBJ2-7 - TRBV7-9 few CASSEGRFRHEQYF TGTGCCAGCAGCGAAGGGCGGTTCCGCCACGAGCAGTACTTC
TRBJ2-7 - TRBV7-2 few CASSLRNEQYF TGTGCCAGCAGCTTAAGGAACGAGCAGTACTTC
TRBJ2-7 - TRBV6-1 - CASSEPGRSLHEQYF TGTGCCAGCAGTGAACCAGGACGGAGTCTCCACGAGCAGTACTTC
TRBJ2-7 - TRBV28 - CASSTPGSSYEQYF TGTGCCAGCTCGACCCCAGGGTCCTCTTACGAGCAGTACTTC
TRBJ2-7 - TRBV7-9 - CASSLQASSYEQYF TGTGCCAGCAGCCTACAGGCGAGCTCCTACGAGCAGTACTTC
TRBJ2-1 - TRBV11-2 - CASSVSSSYNEQFF TGTGCCAGCAGCGTCAGTAGCTCCTACAATGAGCAGTTCTTC
TRBJ2-7 - TRBV7-2 - CASSLGGRAYEQYF TGTGCCAGCAGCTTAGGTGGCAGAGCCTACGAGCAGTACTTC
TRBJ2-3 - TRBV7-2 - CASSFTMGTDTQYF TGTGCCAGCAGCTTTACGATGGGCACAGATACGCAGTATTTT
TRBJ1-5 TRBD1 TRBV15 few CATSRDGTGSQPQHF TGTGCCACCAGCAGAGATGGGACAGGGTCTCAGCCCCAGCATTTT
TRBJ1-2 - TRBV12-5 - CASGLAEGLGYTF TGTGCTAGTGGTTTGGCCGAGGGATTGGGCTACACCTTC
TRBJ1-5 - TRBV5-1 - CASSLGLGQPQHF TGCGCCAGCAGCTTGGGGTTGGGGCAGCCCCAGCATTTT
TRBJ2-7 - TRBV21-1 - CASSNSGTSDWYEQYF TGTGCCAGCAGCAACTCCGGGACTAGCGATTGGTACGAGCAGTACTTC
TRBJ2-1 - TRBV5-4 - CASTNLPGEQFF TGTGCCAGCACCAACCTTCCCGGGGAGCAGTTCTTC
TRBJ2-7 - TRBV5-1 few CASAEVPSEQYF TGCGCCAGCGCAGAAGTCCCCTCCGAGCAGTACTTC
TRBJ2-2 - TRBV30 few CAWKLSRGGELFF TGTGCCTGGAAACTCTCCCGGGGCGGGGAGCTGTTTTTT
TRBJ2-5 - TRBV30 - CAWSTGETQYF TGTGCCTGGTCGACGGGGGAGACCCAGTACTTC
TRBJ2-6 TRBD1 TRBV4-1 - CASSQDLNRGTGANVLTF TGCGCCAGCAGCCAAGATCTGAACAGGGGTACTGGGGCCAACGTCCTGACTTTC
TRBJ2-2 - TRBV14 - CASSQDLGGTPGELFF TGTGCCAGCAGCCAAGATCTTGGGGGAACGCCCGGGGAGCTGTTTTTT
TRBJ2-1 - TRBV30 - CAWSGRAFYNEQFF TGTGCCTGGAGTGGACGGGCCTTCTACAATGAGCAGTTCTTC
TRBJ2-2 - TRBV25-1 - CASSESGSGELFF TGTGCCAGCAGTGAGTCAGGGTCCGGGGAGCTGTTTTTT
TRBJ2-6 - TRBV14 - CASSPPVGGSGANVLTF TGTGCCAGCAGCCCACCGGTCGGGGGTAGTGGGGCCAACGTCCTGACTTTC
TRBJ2-7 TRBD1 TRBV29-1 - CSVAGTAEQYF TGCAGCGTTGCTGGGACAGCTGAGCAGTACTTC
TRBJ2-7 TRBD2 TRBV7-9 - CASSLGLASYEQYF TGTGCCAGCAGCTTGGGACTAGCATCCTACGAGCAGTACTTC
TRBJ2-2 - TRBV9 - CASSVADGRNTGELFF TGTGCCAGCAGCGTAGCGGACGGAAGAAACACCGGGGAGCTGTTTTTT
TRBJ2-3 - TRBV7-9 few CASSLVQGGTDTQYF TGTGCCAGCAGCTTAGTACAGGGTGGCACAGATACGCAGTATTTT
TRBJ2-1 - TRBV1 few CTSSRAGLAGREQFF TGCACCAGCAGTCGGGCCGGACTAGCGGGACGGGAGCAGTTCTTC
TRBJ1-1 - TRBV10-3 few CAISEFRGEGTEAFF TGTGCCATCAGTGAGTTCCGAGGGGAGGGCACTGAAGCTTTCTTT
TRBJ2-1 TRBD2 TRBV7-2 once CASSLAASGRRYNEQFF TGTGCCAGCAGCTTAGCGGCTAGCGGGAGAAGGTACAATGAGCAGTTCTTC
TRBJ2-7 - TRBV6-5 - CASSSTGFSYEQYF TGTGCCAGCAGTTCCACAGGGTTCTCCTACGAGCAGTACTTC
TRBJ2-1 - TRBV7-2 - CASSRGGARNNEQFF TGTGCCAGCAGCCGAGGGGGGGCGAGAAACAATGAGCAGTTCTTC
TRBJ2-1 TRBD2 TRBV28 few CASKASGSNEQFF TGTGCCAGCAAGGCTAGCGGGAGCAATGAGCAGTTCTTC
TRBJ2-6 - TRBV15 - CATSRDYGRNVLTF TGTGCCACCAGCAGAGATTATGGTAGGAACGTCCTGACTTTC
TRBJ1-1 - TRBV10-3 few CAISAQGPNTEAFF TGTGCCATCAGCGCACAGGGACCGAACACTGAAGCTTTCTTT
TRBJ2-7 TRBD2 TRBV18 - CASGTSGSYEQYF TGTGCCAGCGGGACTAGCGGTTCCTACGAGCAGTACTTC
TRBJ2-7 - TRBV30 few CAWRGRQVRRGQYF TGTGCCTGGAGAGGAAGACAGGTCCGACGAGGGCAGTACTTC
TRBJ2-2 - TRBV29-1 - CSARSPDENTGELFF TGCAGCGCTCGTTCGCCGGACGAGAACACCGGGGAGCTGTTTTTT
TRBJ1-2 TRBD1 TRBV4-2 few CASSQAGGHYGYTF TGTGCCAGCAGCCAGGCAGGGGGCCACTATGGCTACACCTTC
TRBJ1-2 - TRBV20-1 - CSARVSGGYTF TGCAGTGCTAGAGTGAGCGGCGGCTACACCTTC
TRBJ2-3 - TRBV7-2 few CASSLLGTTDTQYF TGTGCCAGCAGCCTGCTCGGTACTACAGATACGCAGTATTTT
TRBJ1-5 - TRBV7-9 - CASSPDGNNQPQHF TGTGCCAGCAGCCCGGACGGGAACAATCAGCCCCAGCATTTT
TRBJ1-2 - TRBV1 - CTSSQERLVGNYGYTF TGCACCAGCAGCCAAGAAAGGCTTGTGGGTAACTATGGCTACACCTTC
TRBJ2-1 TRBD2 TRBV30 - CAWGAGRRGNEQFF TGTGCCTGGGGGGCCGGGAGGCGGGGCAATGAGCAGTTCTTC
TRBJ2-7 - TRBV28 - CASSFGNTYEQYF TGTGCCAGCAGTTTTGGGAACACCTACGAGCAGTACTTC
TRBJ2-2 - TRBV30 few CAWSVGGHTGELFF TGTGCCTGGAGTGTTGGCGGACACACCGGGGAGCTGTTTTTT
TRBJ2-3 TRBD2 TRBV7-9 - CASSSPGGSGTDTQYF TGTGCCAGCAGCTCCCCAGGCGGGAGCGGCACAGATACGCAGTATTTT
TRBJ2-3 - TRBV10-3 - CAISDHGDSTDTQYF TGTGCCATCAGTGACCACGGGGATTCCACAGATACGCAGTATTTT
TRBJ2-7 - TRBV11-2 - CASSLLGGQYF TGTGCCAGCAGCCTTCTAGGGGGGCAGTACTTC
TRBJ2-3 TRBD1 TRBV7-3 few CASSPTGGPDTQYF TGTGCCAGCAGCCCGACAGGGGGCCCAGATACGCAGTATTTT
TRBJ2-1 - TRBV30 - CAWSVLASQFF TGTGCCTGGAGTGTACTAGCATCCCAGTTCTTC
TRBJ1-1 - TRBV25-1 few CASIRDIGTEAFF TGTGCCAGCATCCGGGACATTGGCACTGAAGCTTTCTTT
TRBJ1-1 - TRBV30 few CAGNRNTEAFF TGTGCCGGGAACCGAAACACTGAAGCTTTCTTT